This T cell receptor beta chain was sequenced in a study of T cells in Graves' hyperthyroidism and ophthalmopathy. Study observations and caveats: Progression to ophthalmopathy was predicted a median of roughly 6.8 months early.

Fresh 10 ml peripheral blood yielded PBMCs. The TCR beta CDR3 regions underwent amplification using RNA transcripts as the source. In the first-round RT-PCR of the TCR CDR3, the HTBI primer set was used. TCRdb re-called the multiplex PCR reads with MiXCR, one entry per CDR3 protein. The profile covers roughly 550,000 distinct CDR3 sequences, with about 16% appearing a single time and approximately 30% taken by the ten largest. The CDR3 length is 16 residues. After removal of 5 bases from V and 5 bases from J, the junction contained 12 bases not matched to a gene. The germline CDR1 and CDR2 sequences are SGHTA and FQGTGA. This clonotype was seen many times. What it recognizes is unknown.

The source is a woman aged 25 to 39 with Graves' ophthalmopathy. Sequenced: blood. The V call is TRBV7-3, the J call TRBJ2-5; 9 bases line up with TRBD2. This CDR3 is CASSPGVAGAGETQYF. The CDR3, as DNA: TGTGCCAGCAGCCCCGGGGTAGCGGGAGCGGGGGAGACCCAGTACTTC.